Below are 7 T cell receptor beta chains sequenced from a single sample in a study of T cells in Graves' hyperthyroidism and ophthalmopathy. RNA transcripts provided the source from which TCR beta CDR3 regions were amplified. RT-PCR in the first round (using the HTBI primer set) targeted the TCR CDR3. MiXCR was run by TCRdb on the multiplex PCR reads, yielding one entry per CDR3 protein. The sample lists fewer than 750,000 distinct CDR3 sequences; roughly 15% were seen once. The sample consisted of blood. The receptors shown here come from a woman in her forties or fifties with Graves' ophthalmopathy.

The chain recombines TRBV27 with TRBJ2-2; D remains unclear. In germline, CDR1 is MNHEY, CDR2 SMNVEV (reference sequence). The CDR3 covers 15 residues. The V gene lost 2 bases and the J gene lost 1 base, with 8 bases spanning the gap. This chain's CDR3 is CASSLALVNTGELFF. The CDR3 bases are TGTGCCAGCAGTTTAGCTCTGGTGAACACCGGGGAGCTGTTTTTT.

In this sample, this clonotype turned up many times. The gene calls are TRBV6-5 and TRBJ1-2; a possible D gene is TRBD1 (5 bases). The germline CDR1 and CDR2 sequences are MNHEY and SVGAGI. This CDR3 is 16 amino acids long. Trimming took off 0 bases at V and 4 bases at J, with 15 bases between the two ends. The CDR3 coding sequence is TGTGCCAGCAGTTACTCGATGGGTGGGACCCTCTATGGCTACACCTTC. This gives the protein CASSYSMGGTLYGYTF.

The rearrangement links TRBV6-2 or TRBV6-3 to TRBJ2-7; TRBD1 or TRBD2 may be the D gene (5 bases each). Trimming shortened V by 7 bases and J by 4 bases, and 17 bases separated the two germline ends. The germline CDR1 and CDR2 sequences are MNHEY and SVGEGT. This CDR3 has 14 amino acids. The chain's CDR3 is CASTDRTAGYEQYF. CDR3 bases: TGTGCCAGCACCGACCGGACTGCAGGGTACGAGCAGTACTTC.

J is TRBJ2-3 and V is TRBV6-2 or TRBV6-3, with a tentative D call TRBD1 (5 bases). Trimming left V 10 bases short and J 3 bases short, with 17 bases between. The CDR3 has 14 residues. The V gene's germline CDR1 is MNHEY and CDR2 SVGEGT. Here the CDR3 DNA reads TGTGCCACGGTCGCAGGGTCTAATACAGATACGCAGTATTTT. Protein product: CATVAGSNTDTQYF.

This clonotype was seen many times. The CDR3 is CSARDRSGRADTQYF. The CDR3 nucleotides read TGCAGTGCTAGAGATCGAAGCGGGAGAGCAGATACGCAGTATTTT. The chain has TRBV20-1 and TRBJ2-3; 8 nucleotides line up with TRBD2. Trimming cost V 0 bases and J 4 bases; bases outside gene matches: 6. The germline V gene has CDR1 DFQATT and CDR2 SNEGSKA (reference sequence). This CDR3 contains 15 residues.

V and J are TRBV9 and TRBJ1-1; D not certain. Germline loops: CDR1 SGDLS, CDR2 YYNGEE. Trimming removed 0 bases at V and 1 base at J, with 13 bases between. This CDR3 contains 16 residues. The CDR3 nucleotides are TGTGCCAGCAGCGTAGGGCCAAGCGTTCGGAACACTGAAGCTTTCTTT. This translates into CASSVGPSVRNTEAFF.

This clonotype appeared many times. The chain couples TRBV6-2 or TRBV6-3 to TRBJ2-1, with D tentatively TRBD2 (6 bases). Trimming cost V 6 bases and J 7 bases, with 13 bases left between them. CDR1 is MNHEY and CDR2 is SVGEGT in the germline V gene. The CDR3 is 13 amino acids. The CDR3 DNA is TGTGCCAGCAGAACTAGCTCGAGAAATGAGCAGTTCTTC. Amino acids: CASRTSSRNEQFF.